Below are 32 T cell receptor beta chains sequenced from a single sample in a study of T cells after yellow fever vaccination. A single record per CDR3 protein comes from TCRdb applying MiXCR to the 5' RACE reads. The profile covers 250,000 or so distinct CDR3 sequences, with about 3.9% appearing a single time and around 20% taken by the ten largest. The sequencing here drew on PBMCs, taken 15 days after the yellow fever booster vaccination. Receptors originate from a young man who received the YFV17D yellow fever vaccine.

Ten or more counts support this clonotype. This rearrangement joins TRBV7-9 to TRBJ2-1; D gene unclear. The CDR3 runs 13 residues. Trimming took 8 bases from V and 6 from J, leaving 14 bases between them. Germline V gives CDR1 SEHNR, CDR2 FQNEAQ (reference sequence). Here the CDR3 DNA reads TGTGCCAGCTGGGTGGTCCCCGGCAATGAGCAGTTCTTC. Translating gives CASWVVPGNEQFF.

The table lists this clonotype with many counts. This chain joins TRBV27 and TRBJ2-7, with 9 bases that match TRBD1. The CDR3 runs to 14 residues. V lost 2 bases, J lost 3 bases, and 2 bases stayed unmatched. Germline V gives CDR1 MNHEY, CDR2 SMNVEV (reference sequence). The CDR3 is CASSLGGQGYEQYF. The CDR3 bases are TGTGCCAGCAGTTTAGGGGGACAGGGCTACGAGCAGTACTTC.

In its sample, this clonotype was seen many times. The J gene is TRBJ1-1, the V gene TRBV7-3; the D gene is possibly TRBD1 (5 bases). The germline V and J ends were trimmed by 5 bases and 1 base, with 8 bases remaining between them. This CDR3 comprises 13 residues. From germline, CDR1 is SGHTA and CDR2 FQGTGA. CDR3 sequence reads: CASSRQPNTEAFF. The CDR3 DNA follows: TGTGCCAGCAGCCGACAGCCGAACACTGAAGCTTTCTTT.

This clonotype was picked up many times. The chain is built from TRBV7-8 and TRBJ1-2; 10 bases align to TRBD1. With V trimmed by 1 base and J by 0 bases, 2 bases remained unmatched. Germline loops: CDR1 SGHVS, CDR2 FQNEAQ. The CDR3 runs 16 residues. CDR3 nucleotides: TGTGCCAGCAGCTTAGGGACAGGGGGGACTAACTATGGCTACACCTTC. This encodes CASSLGTGGTNYGYTF.

This clonotype was recorded at least ten times. The rearrangement uses TRBV7-6 and TRBJ2-2, with D unresolved. Trimming removed 1 base at V and 3 bases at J, with 3 bases between. The CDR3 runs 13 residues. Germline V lookup: CDR1 SGHVS, CDR2 FNYEAQ. The CDR3 here is CASSLGDTGELFF. DNA for the CDR3: TGTGCCAGCAGCTTAGGGGACACCGGGGAGCTGTTTTTT.

This clonotype was counted many times. V gene TRBV7-9 combines with J gene TRBJ1-3, with 8 bases fitting TRBD1. The germline gives CDR1 SEHNR, CDR2 FQNEAQ (reference sequence). Trimming at V came to 2 bases and at J to 4 bases, leaving 4 bases not matched to a gene. The CDR3 totals 15 residues. The CDR3 region has the DNA TGTGCCAGCAGCTTATGGCAGGGGGCCGGAAACACCATATATTTT. Its protein is CASSLWQGAGNTIYF.

This clonotype showed up many times. V and J are TRBV7-3 and TRBJ2-2, with 9 bases identical to TRBD1. Losses at the gene ends were 3 bases for V and 6 bases for J; bases not matched to a gene: 5. The CDR3 runs 15 residues. Germline V CDR1 and CDR2: SGHTA, FQGTGA. The CDR3 DNA reads as TGTGCCAGCAGCTTCGGGACAGGGTGGCCCGGGGAGCTGTTTTTT. This translates into CASSFGTGWPGELFF. Drawing the rest from reference TRBV7-3 and TRBJ2-2, the complete variable domain is GAGVSQTPSNKVTEKGKYVELRCDPISGHTALYWYRQSLGQGPEFLIYFQGTGAADDSGLPNDRFFAVRPEGSVSTLKIQRTERGDSAVYLCASSFGTGWPGELFFGEGSRLTVL.

This clonotype occurred many times. The V gene is TRBV6-5, the J gene TRBJ1-2; the D gene is possibly TRBD1 (5 bases). CDR3 size: 12 residues. Per germline, CDR1 MNHEY and CDR2 SVGAGI. With 5 bases removed from V and 8 bases from J, the gap between germline ends came to 12 bases. CDR3 DNA: TGTGCCAGCAGTCCCCGGGGCCGCGGCTACACCTTC. It translates to CASSPRGRGYTF.

In this sample, this clonotype turned up many times. The rearrangement uses TRBV12-3 or TRBV12-4 and TRBJ2-5; D ambiguous. V gave up 4 bases and J gave up 4 bases, with 7 bases separating them. The CDR3 runs to 12 residues. The CDR3 DNA reads TGTGCCAGCAGTTATTCGGCAGAGACCCAGTACTTC. This translates into CASSYSAETQYF.

This clonotype was counted ten times or more. J is TRBJ2-5 and V is TRBV9; TRBD2 aligns across 8 bases. The junction had 16 bases not matched to a gene; V was cut back by 4 bases and J by 5 bases. Germline assignment: CDR1 SGDLS and CDR2 YYNGEE. The CDR3 spans 17 residues. CDR3 region: CASSPRSSSGGAETQYF. The CDR3 nucleotides read TGTGCCAGCAGCCCCCGCTCCTCCAGCGGGGGCGCCGAGACCCAGTACTTC.

In its sample, this clonotype was seen many times. This rearrangement joins TRBV28 to TRBJ2-7, with D possibly being TRBD2 (6 bases). Germline values: CDR1 MDHEN, CDR2 SYDVKM. The length of the CDR3 is 14 residues. The germline V and J ends were trimmed by 2 bases and 3 bases, with 11 bases remaining between them. Written as DNA, the CDR3 is TGTGCCAGCAGTTTAGGAGGGCCGGACTACGAGCAGTACGTC. Amino acid sequence: CASSLGGPDYEQYV.

This clonotype was observed at least ten times. The gene calls are TRBV7-9 and TRBJ2-6; D is undetermined. The germline V gene has CDR1 SEHNR and CDR2 FQNEAQ (reference sequence). V was pared by 1 base and J by 2 bases, with 18 bases between. This CDR3 spans 19 amino acids. The chain's CDR3 is CASSLGSVTPRAGANVLTF. CDR3 nucleotide sequence: TGTGCCAGCAGCTTAGGATCGGTGACTCCACGCGCTGGGGCCAACGTCCTGACTTTC.

A few counts support this clonotype. V and J are TRBV19 and TRBJ1-5, with 10 bases lining up with TRBD1. The CDR3 totals 16 residues. The J segment lost 1 base and the V segment lost 7 bases, leaving 7 bases of the junction unmatched. The germline gives CDR1 LNHDA, CDR2 SQIVND (reference sequence). The CDR3 sequence: CASMETGGASNQPQHF. The CDR3 DNA follows: TGTGCCAGTATGGAGACAGGGGGCGCGAGCAATCAGCCCCAGCATTTT. Variable domain in full (rest from reference TRBV19 and TRBJ1-5): DGGITQSPKYLFRKEGQNVTLSCEQNLNHDAMYWYRQDPGQGLRLIYYSQIVNDFQKGDIAEGYSVSREKKESFPLTVTSAQKNPTAFYLCASMETGGASNQPQHFGDGTRLSIL.

This clonotype came up many times. CDR3 nucleotides: TGTGCCAGCAGCGTAGCTTACCGGGGCGGGGAGCTGTTTTTT. It specifies CASSVAYRGGELFF. This chain uses TRBV9 with TRBJ2-2, with TRBD2 as a possible D gene (5 bases). This CDR3 comprises 14 residues. Germline assignment: CDR1 SGDLS and CDR2 YYNGEE. V lost 0 bases, J lost 7 bases, and 10 bases lay in between.

This clonotype was counted at least ten times. The V gene is TRBV6-6, the J gene TRBJ2-1; 7 positions match TRBD1. The trim removed 6 bases at V and 6 bases at J, leaving 11 bases unmatched. Germline CDR1 and CDR2: MNHNY and SVGAGI (reference sequence). This CDR3 is built from 15 residues. The DNA of the CDR3 is TGTGCCAGCAGCCGCACAGGGGTGGGGTCCAATGAGCAGTTCTTC. Translated, it gives CASSRTGVGSNEQFF.

This chain joins TRBV19 and TRBJ1-2; D gene unclear. Trimming pared 1 base from V and 0 bases from J, leaving 12 bases between. Germline CDR1 is LNHDA and CDR2 is SQIVND (reference sequence). The CDR3 is 16 amino acids. Here the CDR3 DNA reads TGTGCCAGTAGTATAGGGAACAGCCCTTCTAACTATGGCTACACCTTC. Protein product: CASSIGNSPSNYGYTF. Filled out from reference TRBV19 and TRBJ1-2, the complete variable domain reads DGGITQSPKYLFRKEGQNVTLSCEQNLNHDAMYWYRQDPGQGLRLIYYSQIVNDFQKGDIAEGYSVSREKKESFPLTVTSAQKNPTAFYLCASSIGNSPSNYGYTFGSGTRLTVV.

This clonotype was seen repeatedly, ten times or more. The chain combines TRBV6-5 with TRBJ1-5; 7 nucleotides line up with TRBD1. This CDR3 region has 14 residues. Germline assignment: CDR1 MNHEY and CDR2 SVGAGI. Germline trimming cut 6 bases from V and 7 bases from J; bases unmatched to any gene: 9. The CDR3 nucleotides read TGTGCCAGCAGCCCCCGACAGGGCGGGCAGCCCCAGCATTTT. This gives the protein CASSPRQGGQPQHF.

This clonotype was picked up many times. The chain joins TRBV7-2 to TRBJ2-2; D is undetermined. Germline V gives CDR1 SGHTA, CDR2 FQGNSA. The CDR3 consists of 15 residues. The ends were cut back, 0 bases at V and 6 bases at J, with 11 bases in the middle. In DNA, the CDR3 is TGTGCCAGCAGCTTAGCGGTAGTAGGGTCCGGGGAGCTGTTTTTT. Residues: CASSLAVVGSGELFF.

This clonotype was picked up many times. The chain joins TRBV2 to TRBJ2-7; D is ambiguous. CDR1 is SNHLY and CDR2 is FYNNEI in the germline V gene. Trimming took off 9 bases at V and 2 bases at J, with 11 bases between the two ends. The CDR3 sequence is 12 residues long. In nucleotides, the CDR3 is TGTGCCAGTACTACCGGAGCCTACGAGCAGTACTTC. It codes for CASTTGAYEQYF.

This clonotype was counted many times. The gene calls are TRBV12-5 and TRBJ2-2, with D uncertain. Germline lookup yields CDR1 LGHNT and CDR2 FRNRAP. The CDR3 has 13 residues. Trimming removed 2 bases from V and 5 bases from J, with 6 bases in between. CDR3 nucleotide sequence: TGTGCTAGTGGTTTGTGGGTTACCGGGGAGCTGTTTTTT. It encodes CASGLWVTGELFF.

This clonotype was counted ten times or more. The chain links TRBV5-1 to TRBJ2-1; 8 bases line up with TRBD1. Germline CDR1 is SGHRS and CDR2 is YFSETQ. V trimming: 4 bases; J trimming: 10 bases; junction bases outside the gene matches: 7. The CDR3 has 13 amino acids. CDR3 sequence reads: CASSPDRVREQFF. In DNA form, the CDR3 reads TGCGCCAGCAGCCCGGACAGGGTTCGGGAGCAGTTCTTC.

The table lists this clonotype with many counts. This chain links TRBV27 with TRBJ2-4; D might be TRBD1 (5 bases). The CDR3 runs 16 residues. Between the trimmed V and J ends, which lost 0 bases and 2 bases, there was a span of 11 bases. The V gene's germline CDR1 is MNHEY and CDR2 SMNVEV (reference sequence). The CDR3 reads CASSLSSGHPKNIQYF. CDR3 bases: TGTGCCAGCAGTTTATCCTCAGGGCATCCCAAAAACATTCAGTACTTC.

In this sample, this clonotype turned up many times. The chain employs TRBV7-2 and TRBJ2-5, with D unclear. V lost 4 bases to trimming and J lost 1 base, with 7 bases between them. The CDR3 spans 13 residues. CDR1 and CDR2 (germline): SGHTA, FQGNSA. The CDR3 DNA reads TGTGCCAGCAGCTCCTACCCCCAAGAGACCCAGTACTTC. It codes for CASSSYPQETQYF.

In its sample, this clonotype was seen many times. The chain employs TRBV7-2 and TRBJ2-3; D assignment may be TRBD1 or TRBD2 (5 bases each). Germline V gives CDR1 SGHTA, CDR2 FQGNSA. The CDR3 runs 15 residues. Trimming took off 3 bases at V and 4 bases at J, with 14 bases between the two ends. In nucleotides, the CDR3 is TGTGCCAGCAGCTTGGGACCTACGAGGGCAGATACGCAGTATTTT. This codes for CASSLGPTRADTQYF.

This clonotype was observed many times. The chain is built from TRBV5-1 and TRBJ1-4, with 8 positions matching TRBD1. Germline V gene data show CDR1 as SGHRS and CDR2 as YFSETQ. With V trimmed by 0 bases and J by 5 bases, 3 bases remained unmatched. The CDR3 consists of 15 residues. CDR3 in DNA: TGCGCCAGCAGCTTGGGGACAGGGTCCAATGAAAAACTGTTTTTT. It yields the protein CASSLGTGSNEKLFF. Complete variable domain (other parts from reference TRBV5-1 and TRBJ1-4): KAGVTQTPRYLIKTRGQQVTLSCSPISGHRSVSWYQQTPGQGLQFLFEYFSETQRNKGNFPGRFSGRQFSNSRSEMNVSTLELGDSALYLCASSLGTGSNEKLFFGSGTQLSVL.

This clonotype appeared a few times. This chain links TRBV24-1 with TRBJ1-2; 9 positions agree with TRBD1. J gave up 8 bases and V 3 bases, and 6 bases lay outside the gene matches. There are 14 residues in the CDR3. Germline loops: CDR1 KGHDR, CDR2 SFDVKD. The CDR3 loop is CATSDPDRGYGYTF. The CDR3 nucleotides are TGTGCCACCAGTGATCCGGACAGGGGATACGGCTACACCTTC.

This clonotype was counted ten times or more. V usage is TRBV2 and J usage is TRBJ2-5, with a possible D match to TRBD2 (5 bases). V lost 6 bases and J lost 2, with 13 bases in between. This CDR3 spans 14 amino acids. From germline, CDR1 is SNHLY and CDR2 FYNNEI. CDR3 DNA: TGTGCCAGCAGGGGTACTAGTACTCAAGAGACCCAGTACTTC. Translation gives CASRGTSTQETQYF.

This clonotype showed up many times. V is TRBV28 and J is TRBJ1-2; D may be TRBD1 (6 bases). V shed 5 bases and J shed 2 bases, with 15 bases lying between them. Germline values: CDR1 MDHEN, CDR2 SYDVKM. The CDR3 has 15 amino acids. DNA for the CDR3: TGTGCCAGCAGTACACTCCCGACAGGAAACTATGGCTACACCTTC. Its protein is CASSTLPTGNYGYTF.

The table lists this clonotype with a few counts. The chain joins TRBV4-2 to TRBJ1-6, with TRBD1 identical over 8 bases. V was pared by 2 bases and J by 0 bases, with 9 bases of the junction left unmatched. The CDR3 is 19 amino acids. Germline CDR1 reads LGHNA; CDR2 reads YNFKEQ. CDR3 loop: CASSQYWTGSSSYNSPLHF. The CDR3 DNA follows: TGTGCCAGCAGCCAATACTGGACAGGGTCCAGCTCCTATAATTCACCCCTCCACTTT.

This clonotype appeared many times. Written as DNA, the CDR3 is TGCGCCAGCAGCTTGGGCCTAGACGGCAATGAGCAGTTCTTC. Protein product: CASSLGLDGNEQFF. The gene calls are TRBV5-1 and TRBJ2-1, with D unclear. V was pared by 0 bases and J by 6 bases, with 10 bases between. Germline values: CDR1 SGHRS, CDR2 YFSETQ. This CDR3 region has 14 residues.

This clonotype showed up many times. V usage is TRBV20-1 and J usage is TRBJ1-1, with TRBD1 as a possible D gene (6 bases). The CDR3 is 14 residues long. Germline V gene data show CDR1 as DFQATT and CDR2 as SNEGSKA (reference sequence). With 1 base removed from V and 0 bases from J, the gap between germline ends came to 9 bases. DNA of the CDR3: TGCAGTGCTAGAGGGGGGGCCATGAACACTGAAGCTTTCTTT. Translated, it gives CSARGGAMNTEAFF.

This clonotype appeared many times. The chain recombines TRBV18 with TRBJ2-2; weak D call: TRBD2 (6 bases). V lost 6 bases and J lost 3, with 14 bases in between. The length of the CDR3 is 15 residues. From germline, CDR1 is KGHSH and CDR2 LQKENI. The CDR3 nucleotides are TGTGCCAGCTCGCAATTTACGGGGGACACCGGGGAGCTGTTTTTT. Translating it yields CASSQFTGDTGELFF.